These T cell receptor beta chains were read from a single sample in a study of T cell changes during pregnancy in multiple sclerosis. TCRdb keeps only in-frame clones here, not all; method: immunoSEQ multiplex PCR. The table includes 60,000 to 65,000 clones, about 92% detected once. The material sequenced was peripheral blood, taken in the first trimester of pregnancy. Source of these receptors: a female donor with multiple sclerosis, enrolled in a pregnancy study. Both conserved end residues are part of each CDR3. Fields, in order: clone size, V gene, J gene, D gene, CDR3 protein, CDR3 DNA. The D gene is left open where the match is weak. Not all rows give a size; the values are once, few, many and, for expanded clones, a class.

>.|TRBV18|TRBJ2-2|TRBD2
CASSRSAGVNTGELFF
TGTGCCAGCTCACGGTCGGCGGGAGTAAACACCGGGGAGCTGTTTTTT
>.|TRBV7-9|TRBJ2-7|TRBD2
CASRSEGLADKQYF
TGTGCCAGCAGGTCAGAGGGACTAGCGGACAAGCAGTACTTC
>.|TRBV4-3|TRBJ2-1|.
CASSQAWGAGVGYNEQFF
TGCGCCAGCAGCCAGGCTTGGGGGGCGGGAGTAGGCTACAATGAGCAGTTCTTC
>once|TRBV7-9|TRBJ2-7|TRBD1
CASRDGQGASYEQYF
TGTGCCAGCAGAGATGGACAGGGGGCCTCCTACGAGCAGTACTTC
>.|TRBV11-2|TRBJ1-3|.
CASSFDRNTGRPSGNTIYF
TGTGCCAGCAGCTTCGACCGAAATACGGGGAGGCCCTCTGGAAACACCATATATTTT
>.|TRBV10-3|TRBJ2-5|.
CAISEEQIGETQYF
TGTGCCATCAGTGAGGAACAGATAGGAGAGACCCAGTACTTC
>.|TRBV4-1|TRBJ2-7|.
CASSQDLYEQYF
TGCGCCAGCAGCCAAGATCTCTACGAGCAGTACTTC
>few|TRBV7-3|TRBJ2-3|TRBD2
CASSPGLADAGTQYF
TGTGCCAGCAGCCCGGGACTAGCGGACGCCGGTACGCAGTATTTT
>.|TRBV28|TRBJ1-5|.
CASSSGRSGGQPQHF
TGTGCCAGCAGTTCGGGACGTTCGGGGGGTCAGCCCCAGCATTTT
>.|TRBV7-2|TRBJ2-7|TRBD2
CASSFGPSRGTYEQYF
TGTGCCAGCAGCTTCGGACCTTCGCGGGGGACCTACGAGCAGTACTTC
>.|TRBV7-2|TRBJ1-1|.
CASSFGRTEAFF
TGTGCCAGCAGCTTTGGGAGGACTGAAGCTTTCTTT
>.|TRBV27|TRBJ1-1|.
CASSLYTGLLTEAFF
TGTGCCAGCAGTTTATACACGGGACTTCTCACTGAAGCTTTCTTT
>.|TRBV28|TRBJ1-5|TRBD1
CASSSIGQDPNQPQHF
TGTGCCAGCAGTAGTATCGGACAGGATCCCAATCAGCCCCAGCATTTT
>once|TRBV15|TRBJ2-7|.
CATSSGGTATYEQYF
TGTGCCACCAGCAGCGGAGGAACAGCTACCTACGAGCAGTACTTC
>.|TRBV20-1|TRBJ1-1|.
CSAREATGAFF
TGCAGTGCTAGGGAAGCGACAGGAGCTTTCTTT
>.|TRBV27|TRBJ2-1|TRBD1
CASSSSGTGVAFEQFF
TGTGCCAGCAGTTCCTCCGGGACAGGGGTAGCCTTTGAGCAGTTCTTC
>.|TRBV5-4|TRBJ2-2|TRBD2
CASSSGTSGNTGELFF
TGTGCCAGCAGCTCAGGGACTAGCGGTAACACCGGGGAGCTGTTTTTT
>.|TRBV4-2|TRBJ1-5|.
CASSQDNRADYSNQPQHF
TGTGCCAGCAGCCAAGATAATCGGGCAGACTATAGCAATCAGCCCCAGCATTTT
>few|TRBV30|TRBJ1-1|.
CAWSVSTGGAFF
TGTGCCTGGAGTGTATCTACGGGAGGGGCTTTCTTT
>once|TRBV11-2|TRBJ2-5|TRBD1
CASRWTGGKTQYF
TGTGCCAGCAGATGGACAGGGGGAAAGACCCAGTACTTC
>.|TRBV10-3|TRBJ2-5|TRBD1
CAISEIRDRVETQYF
TGTGCCATCAGTGAGATCCGGGACAGGGTAGAGACCCAGTACTTC
>.|TRBV11-2|TRBJ2-7|TRBD2
CASSLGGTSYEQYF
TGTGCCAGCAGCTTGGGCGGGACTAGCTACGAGCAGTACTTC
>.|TRBV7-6|TRBJ2-4|.
CASSETGAWDIQYF
TGTGCCAGCAGCGAGACAGGAGCCTGGGACATTCAGTACTTC
>.|TRBV19|TRBJ2-5|TRBD1
CASCGISTGGSQETQYF
TGTGCCAGTTGTGGTATTTCGACAGGGGGCTCCCAAGAGACCCAGTACTTC
>.|TRBV11-2|TRBJ2-5|.
CASSLRGQEETQYF
TGTGCCAGCAGCTTACGGGGTCAGGAGGAGACCCAGTACTTC
>.|TRBV9|TRBJ2-2|TRBD2
CASSVGALAGYTGELFF
TGTGCCAGCAGCGTAGGTGCACTAGCGGGGTACACCGGGGAGCTGTTTTTT
>.|TRBV7-3|TRBJ2-5|.
CASSLSSSRQETQYF
TGTGCCAGCAGCTTAAGCTCTAGCCGGCAAGAGACCCAGTACTTC
>.|TRBV7-9|TRBJ2-3|.
CASITTGHSTDTQYF
TGTGCCAGCATTACAACAGGTCATAGCACAGATACGCAGTATTTT
>.|TRBV7-2|TRBJ2-4|TRBD2
CASSSLAGAKNIQYF
TGTGCCAGCAGTTCATTAGCGGGAGCCAAAAACATTCAGTACTTC
>.|TRBV28|TRBJ1-5|TRBD1
CASSSTGGSNQPQHF
TGTGCCAGCAGTTCGACAGGGGGGAGCAATCAGCCCCAGCATTTT
>.|TRBV2|TRBJ1-2|TRBD1
CASSTGTGVGYTF
TGTGCCAGCAGTACCGGGACAGGGGTTGGCTACACCTTC
>.|TRBV19|TRBJ2-7|TRBD2
CASSIGTRYYEQYF
TGTGCCAGTAGTATCGGGACTAGATACTACGAGCAGTACTTC
>once|TRBV7-6|TRBJ1-1|TRBD1
CASSPRTGGLNTEAFF
TGTGCCAGCAGCCCCCGGACAGGGGGTTTGAACACTGAAGCTTTCTTT
>.|TRBV10-3|TRBJ2-2|TRBD2
CAISKAGVSNTGELFF
TGTGCCATCAGTAAAGCGGGAGTATCGAACACCGGGGAGCTGTTTTTT
>once|TRBV6-1|TRBJ2-2|.
CASSPMRNTGELFF
TGTGCCAGCAGTCCTATGAGAAACACCGGGGAGCTGTTTTTT
>.|TRBV4-3|TRBJ2-5|TRBD2
CASSPFLGREGHETQYF
TGCGCCAGCAGCCCATTCCTCGGACGGGAGGGCCATGAGACCCAGTACTTC
>.|TRBV4-3|TRBJ1-2|.
CASSQGIRSLLDGYTF
TGCGCCAGCAGCCAAGGCATTAGATCTCTCCTCGATGGCTACACCTTC
>.|TRBV28|TRBJ2-3|TRBD1
CASNTGGSDTQYF
TGTGCCAGCAACACAGGGGGATCGGATACGCAGTATTTT
>.|TRBV6-5|TRBJ2-1|TRBD2
CASRSGRKQGEQFF
TGTGCCAGTCGTAGCGGGAGGAAGCAGGGTGAGCAGTTCTTC
>.|TRBV29-1|TRBJ2-6|.
CSVELVAGANVLTF
TGCAGCGTTGAACTAGTCGCTGGGGCCAACGTCCTGACTTTC
>.|TRBV9|TRBJ2-2|TRBD1
CASSGHRTTGLPGELFF
TGTGCCAGCAGCGGGCATCGGACGACAGGGCTCCCCGGGGAGCTGTTTTTT
>.|TRBV7-9|TRBJ2-1|TRBD1
CASSLLGQGPREGQFF
TGTGCCAGCAGCTTACTAGGACAGGGACCCCGTGAGGGGCAGTTCTTC
>once|TRBV19|TRBJ2-5|.
CASSIGAGIGETQYF
TGTGCCAGTAGTATAGGGGCAGGGATCGGGGAGACCCAGTACTTC
>.|TRBV29-1|TRBJ2-3|TRBD1
CSVEGDRAKGAIDTQYF
TGCAGCGTTGAGGGGGACAGGGCGAAAGGCGCCATAGATACGCAGTATTTT
>.|TRBV14|TRBJ1-4|.
CASSQGHNEKLFF
TGTGCCAGCAGCCAAGGACACAATGAAAAACTGTTTTTT
>.|TRBV4-3|TRBJ2-1|TRBD1
CASSQDSGGATYNEQFF
TGCGCCAGCAGCCAAGATTCAGGGGGAGCGACCTACAATGAGCAGTTCTTC
>.|TRBV7-6|TRBJ2-7|TRBD1
CASSSRDRGGYEQYF
TGTGCCAGCAGCTCCCGGGACAGGGGGGGGTACGAGCAGTACTTC
>.|TRBV5-1|TRBJ1-1|.
CASSSREGLFTEAFF
TGCGCCAGCAGCTCTAGGGAGGGACTCTTCACTGAAGCTTTCTTT
>.|TRBV28|TRBJ2-2|TRBD2
CASSTPGLGPGELFF
TGTGCCAGCAGCACTCCGGGACTAGGGCCCGGGGAGCTGTTTTTT
>.|TRBV6-5|TRBJ2-1|TRBD2
CASSLREGHNEQFF
TGTGCCAGCAGTTTACGGGAGGGGCACAATGAGCAGTTCTTC
>once|TRBV5-1|TRBJ2-1|TRBD2
CASSPPGIAGINEQFF
TGCGCCAGCAGCCCCCCTGGAATAGCGGGGATAAATGAGCAGTTCTTC
>.|TRBV5-1|TRBJ2-1|.
CASSAQGYNEQFF
TGCGCCAGCAGCGCACAGGGCTACAATGAGCAGTTCTTC
>.|TRBV4-1|TRBJ2-5|TRBD1
CASSQDVEGTGETQYF
TGCGCCAGCAGCCAAGATGTTGAGGGGACAGGAGAGACCCAGTACTTC
>many|TRBV7-6|TRBJ1-4|TRBD1
CASSPSPTGGNEKLFF
TGTGCCAGCAGCCCGTCCCCGACAGGGGGCAATGAAAAACTGTTTTTT
>.|TRBV6-1|TRBJ2-7|.
CASTNPFGGMHEQYF
TGTGCCAGCACCAACCCCTTCGGCGGGATGCACGAGCAGTACTTC
>.|TRBV29-1|TRBJ2-5|.
CSVALATQETQYF
TGCAGCGTTGCCCTAGCTACGCAAGAGACCCAGTACTTC
>.|TRBV9|TRBJ2-2|.
CASSKYTGELFF
TGTGCCAGCAGCAAATATACCGGGGAGCTGTTTTTT
>.|TRBV14|TRBJ2-7|TRBD1
CASSRAGTGASYEQYF
TGTGCCAGCAGCCGGGCCGGGACAGGGGCTTCCTACGAGCAGTACTTC
>.|TRBV28|TRBJ1-1|TRBD1
CASRRVFTGTGAVNTEAFF
TGTGCCAGCAGAAGAGTTTTTACCGGGACAGGGGCCGTGAACACTGAAGCTTTCTTT
>once|TRBV7-2|TRBJ1-5|.
CASSLSRHSNQPQHF
TGTGCCAGCAGCTTGAGCAGACATAGCAATCAGCCCCAGCATTTT